These 10 T cell receptor beta chains originate from one sample sequenced in a study of T-cell reconstitution after alpha-beta-depleted transplantation in children. The authors prepared the TCRbeta library with unique molecular identifiers. TCRdb processed the PCR reads anew with MiXCR; each CDR3 protein has one entry. Of 200,000 to 250,000 distinct CDR3 sequences in the sample, 7.5% to 10% are singletons; the top ten hold about 4.8%. Material: PBMCs from the stem cell graft donor, obtained from the stem cell graft. Receptor source: a human donor who donated a stem cell graft to a child with SCID.

This clonotype showed up many times. The CDR3 protein is CSGGSEDSETQYF. CDR3 DNA: TGCAGTGGGGGTTCGGAGGACTCAGAGACCCAGTACTTC. The V gene is TRBV29-1, the J gene TRBJ2-5; either TRBD1 or TRBD2 may fit D (5 bases each). Germline V gene sequence: CDR1 SQVTM, CDR2 ANQGSEA. This CDR3 contains 13 residues.

This clonotype has at least ten counts. The chain is built from TRBV6-1 and TRBJ2-7; 10 bases line up with TRBD1. The CDR3 length is 14 residues. After removal of 10 bases from V and 5 bases from J, the junction contained 11 bases not matched to a gene. Germline CDR1 and CDR2: MNHNS and SASEGT. The CDR3 nucleotides read TGTGCCACCGAGACGACAGGGGGCAGGGACGAGCAGTACTTC. As protein: CATETTGGRDEQYF.

This clonotype was counted at least ten times. The rearrangement joins TRBV18 to TRBJ1-5; D is undetermined. CDR3 size: 13 residues. V shed 2 bases and J shed 5 bases, with 7 bases lying between them. Per germline, CDR1 KGHSH and CDR2 LQKENI. The CDR3 loop is CASSPGQDQPQHF. CDR3 in DNA: TGTGCCAGCTCACCAGGGCAGGATCAGCCCCAGCATTTT.

This clonotype was recorded many times. The chain links TRBV5-1 to TRBJ1-1; D remains ambiguous. Trimming pared 2 bases from V and 0 bases from J, leaving 11 bases between. Per the germline V gene, CDR1 is SGHRS and CDR2 is YFSETQ. CDR3 size: 15 residues. DNA for the CDR3: TGCGCCAGCAGCTTTAGAGGGCACATGAACACTGAAGCTTTCTTT. Amino acid sequence: CASSFRGHMNTEAFF. Looking up the rest from reference TRBV5-1 and TRBJ1-1 gives the full variable domain: KAGVTQTPRYLIKTRGQQVTLSCSPISGHRSVSWYQQTPGQGLQFLFEYFSETQRNKGNFPGRFSGRQFSNSRSEMNVSTLELGDSALYLCASSFRGHMNTEAFFGQGTRLTVV.

The chain uses TRBV7-2 and TRBJ1-1; unclear D gene. The germline V and J ends were trimmed by 0 bases and 6 bases, with 11 bases remaining between them. CDR3 size: 14 residues. Germline values: CDR1 SGHTA, CDR2 FQGNSA. The CDR3 spells CASSLAPKTPEAFF. In DNA form, the CDR3 reads TGTGCCAGCAGCTTAGCCCCAAAGACCCCTGAAGCTTTCTTT.

V and J are TRBV4-2 and TRBJ2-2, with D uncertain. The CDR3 runs to 17 residues. Germline V gives CDR1 LGHNA, CDR2 YNFKEQ. Trimming cost V 0 bases and J 2 bases, with 13 bases left between them. CDR3 DNA: TGTGCCAGCAGCCAAGATGAGGCCCACCTTAACACCGGGGAGCTGTTTTTT. Residues: CASSQDEAHLNTGELFF.

This clonotype was picked up many times. This chain connects TRBV29-1 to TRBJ2-2; possibly TRBD1 for D (6 bases). The germline gives CDR1 SQVTM, CDR2 ANQGSEA. V lost 4 bases to trimming and J lost 3 bases, with 12 bases between them. This CDR3 comprises 14 residues. The DNA for the CDR3 is TGCAGCGTTGGGACCTACAGGGACACCGGGGAGCTGTTTTTT. Protein: CSVGTYRDTGELFF.

This clonotype was recorded many times. The V gene is TRBV6-5, the J gene TRBJ2-2; D is unresolved. Germline V lookup: CDR1 MNHEY, CDR2 SVGAGI. The V and J ends lost 1 base and 0 bases respectively, with 12 bases between them. This CDR3 is built from 17 residues. The CDR3 sequence is CASSYYAFGANTGELFF. The DNA of the CDR3 is TGTGCCAGCAGTTACTACGCGTTCGGCGCGAACACCGGGGAGCTGTTTTTT.

This clonotype was counted ten times or more. This chain uses TRBV3-1 with TRBJ1-1; unclear D gene. The CDR3 is made up of 14 amino acids. Between the trimmed V and J ends, which lost 7 bases and 3 bases, there was a span of 15 bases. Germline V CDR1 and CDR2: LGHDT, YNNKEL (reference sequence). The CDR3 protein is CASTRLVRDTEAFF. The CDR3 DNA sequence: TGTGCCAGCACCCGGTTGGTTCGGGACACTGAAGCTTTCTTT.

Many counts were recorded for this clonotype. The V call is TRBV5-1, the J call TRBJ1-1, with 7 bases fitting TRBD1. The CDR3 runs 14 residues. Germline V gene sequence: CDR1 SGHRS, CDR2 YFSETQ. With V trimmed by 3 bases and J by 1 base, 3 bases remained unmatched. The CDR3 DNA sequence: TGCGCCAGCAGCTGGGGGACAGAGAACACTGAAGCTTTCTTT. Translation: CASSWGTENTEAFF. The whole variable domain, remainder taken from reference TRBV5-1 and TRBJ1-1, is KAGVTQTPRYLIKTRGQQVTLSCSPISGHRSVSWYQQTPGQGLQFLFEYFSETQRNKGNFPGRFSGRQFSNSRSEMNVSTLELGDSALYLCASSWGTENTEAFFGQGTRLTVV.